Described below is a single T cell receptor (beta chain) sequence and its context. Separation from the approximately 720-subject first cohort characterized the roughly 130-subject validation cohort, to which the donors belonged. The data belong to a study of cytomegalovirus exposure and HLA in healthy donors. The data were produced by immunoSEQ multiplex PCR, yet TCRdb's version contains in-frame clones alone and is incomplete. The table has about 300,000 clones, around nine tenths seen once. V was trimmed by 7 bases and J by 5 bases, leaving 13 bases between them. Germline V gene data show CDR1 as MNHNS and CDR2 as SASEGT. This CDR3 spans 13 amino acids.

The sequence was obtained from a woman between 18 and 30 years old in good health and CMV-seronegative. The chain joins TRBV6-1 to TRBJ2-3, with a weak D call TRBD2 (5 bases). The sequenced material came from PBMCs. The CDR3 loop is CASTSLGGDTQYF. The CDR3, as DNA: TGTGCCAGCACGAGTCTTGGAGGAGATACGCAGTATTTT.